Following are 32 T cell receptor beta chains from one sample sequenced in a study of OX40 agonist ivuxolimab in advanced cancers. Measured with immunoSEQ multiplex PCR; TCRdb has only the in-frame clones, and not every one. Of around 70,000 clones detected, 80% to 85% appear once; the ten largest clones hold roughly 0.79%. The sample consisted of CD4+ or CD8+ T cells sorted from blood, taken in a trial of the OX40 agonist ivuxolimab. The receptor set was obtained from an adult with an advanced solid tumor such as melanoma, head and neck, liver or kidney cancer.

J is TRBJ2-3 and V is TRBV11-2; 7 nucleotides line up with TRBD1. Germline V gene sequence: CDR1 SGHAT, CDR2 FQNNGV. The CDR3 consists of 14 residues. V lost 5 bases, J lost 4 bases, and 6 bases stayed unmatched. For the CDR3, the DNA is TGTGCCAGCAGCCCCTGGACAGGACCAGATACGCAGTATTTT. This encodes CASSPWTGPDTQYF.

The chain recombines TRBV6-4 with TRBJ2-7, with TRBD2 identical over 7 bases. The germline gives CDR1 MRHNA, CDR2 SNTAGT. The CDR3 runs to 12 residues. V lost 11 bases and J lost 3; bases outside the gene matches: 7. Written as DNA, the CDR3 is TGTGCCGGGGGGGGACCTCTCTACGAGCAGTACTTC. This gives the protein CAGGGPLYEQYF.

This clone was recorded once. The chain employs TRBV29-1 and TRBJ2-2; D ambiguous. Germline V lookup: CDR1 SQVTM, CDR2 ANQGSEA. The germline V and J ends were trimmed by 4 bases and 0 bases, with 9 bases remaining between them. This CDR3 comprises 14 residues. CDR3: CSVVGGTNTGELFF. CDR3 sequence (DNA): TGCAGCGTTGTGGGCGGTACGAACACCGGGGAGCTGTTTTTT.

The genes are TRBV19 and TRBJ2-3; D possibly matches TRBD1 or TRBD2 (5 bases each). The CDR3 sequence is 15 residues long. Trimming pared 2 bases from V and 4 bases from J, leaving 13 bases between. Germline loops: CDR1 LNHDA, CDR2 SQIVND (reference sequence). CDR3 bases: TGTGCCAGTAGTATAATGGGGACCGATTCAGATACGCAGTATTTT. This codes for CASSIMGTDSDTQYF.

This clone showed up just a few times. This chain links TRBV27 with TRBJ1-6; no reliable D call. The V and J ends lost 7 bases and 7 bases respectively, with 8 bases between them. The CDR3 spans 12 residues. The germline gives CDR1 MNHEY, CDR2 SMNVEV (reference sequence). CDR3 amino acids: CASTRLNSPLHF. The CDR3 nucleotides are TGTGCCAGCACCAGATTAAATTCACCCCTCCACTTT.

The chain has TRBV27 and TRBJ1-4; D is uncertain. Germline values: CDR1 MNHEY, CDR2 SMNVEV (reference sequence). V lost 6 bases, J lost 0 bases, and 8 bases lay in between. CDR3 length: 14 amino acids. CDR3 amino acids: CASRPGPTNEKLFF. The CDR3 DNA sequence: TGTGCCAGCAGACCGGGCCCAACTAATGAAAAACTGTTTTTT.

The rearrangement joins TRBV29-1 to TRBJ2-1; a weak D match, TRBD1 (5 bases). CDR3 length equals 15 residues. CDR1 and CDR2 (germline): SQVTM, ANQGSEA. V was shortened by 7 bases and J by 0 bases, with 16 bases between the two germline ends. CDR3 sequence (DNA): TGCAGCGACTGCCCAGGGTGTCCCTCCTACAATGAGCAGTTCTTC. Its protein product is CSDCPGCPSYNEQFF.

This clone was seen just once. This chain joins TRBV5-4 and TRBJ1-6, with TRBD1 as a possible D gene (5 bases). CDR1 SGHNT and CDR2 YYREEE come from the germline V gene (reference sequence). The CDR3 contains 17 residues. V gave up 0 bases and J gave up 7 bases, with 17 bases separating them. Written as DNA, the CDR3 is TGTGCCAGCAGCTTGGCCCAACTCGGACGGGGGAATTCACCCCTCCACTTT. Encoded protein: CASSLAQLGRGNSPLHF.

The gene calls are TRBV5-1 and TRBJ1-1, with 8 positions matching TRBD1. The V gene end was trimmed by 5 bases and the J gene end by 3 bases; junction bases not matched to a gene: 12. CDR1 is SGHRS and CDR2 is YFSETQ in the germline V gene. This CDR3 is built from 16 residues. The chain's CDR3 is CASRNGQGGWDTEAFF. Here the CDR3 DNA reads TGCGCCAGCAGGAATGGACAGGGAGGATGGGACACTGAAGCTTTCTTT.

The chain uses TRBV6-6 and TRBJ1-1; the D gene is possibly TRBD1 (5 bases). This CDR3 comprises 14 residues. Per the germline V gene, CDR1 is MNHNY and CDR2 is SVGAGI (reference sequence). V lost 6 bases and J 5 bases, leaving 16 bases between the germline ends. The CDR3 coding sequence is TGTGCCAGCAGCTCCGGGGGGAGATCTACTGAAGCTTTCTTT. Protein product: CASSSGGRSTEAFF.

V is TRBV6-6 and J is TRBJ2-2; 11 positions match TRBD1. The J segment lost 6 bases and the V segment lost 2 bases, leaving 2 bases of the junction unmatched. CDR1 and CDR2 from the germline V gene are MNHNY and SVGAGI (reference sequence). The CDR3 is made up of 15 amino acids. CDR3 coding DNA: TGTGCCAGCAGTTACCCGGGACAGGGGGCCGGGGAGCTGTTTTTT. As protein: CASSYPGQGAGELFF.

The J gene is TRBJ2-1, the V gene TRBV11-3, with D maybe TRBD1 (6 bases). The CDR3 runs 15 residues. Trimming shortened V by 3 bases and J by 2 bases, and 11 bases separated the two germline ends. Germline loops: CDR1 SGHNT, CDR2 YENEEA. CDR3 in DNA: TGTGCCAGCAGCTTCGGTGGGGACACCTACAATGAGCAGTTCTTC. Amino acid sequence: CASSFGGDTYNEQFF. Full variable domain (rest looked up from reference TRBV11-3 and TRBJ2-1): EAGVVQSPRYKIIEKKQPVAFWCNPISGHNTLYWYLQNLGQGPELLIRYENEEAVDDSQLPKDRFSAERLKGVDSTLKIQPAELGDSAVYLCASSFGGDTYNEQFFGPGTRLTVL.

The chain carries TRBV6-5 and TRBJ1-1; no clear D. This CDR3 region has 13 residues. Trimming cost V 5 bases and J 10 bases, with 17 bases left between them. Per germline, CDR1 MNHEY and CDR2 SVGAGI. The CDR3 reads CASSGSSEGGAFF. CDR3 nucleotides: TGTGCCAGCAGTGGATCCAGCGAAGGAGGAGCTTTCTTT.

The chain combines TRBV30 with TRBJ2-7, with TRBD1 matching over 7 bases. Germline loops: CDR1 GTSNPN, CDR2 SVGIG (reference sequence). The CDR3 totals 11 residues. V was clipped by 5 bases and J by 2 bases; unmatched bases: 0. The CDR3 DNA reads TGTGCCTGGCAGGGGGCCTACGAGCAGTACTTC. Its protein is CAWQGAYEQYF.

Within the sample, this clone is medium-sized. The V gene is TRBV16, the J gene TRBJ1-2; D not certain. CDR1 is KGHSY, CDR2 FQNENV, per germline. The CDR3 has 15 residues. V was trimmed by 0 bases and J by 0 bases, leaving 8 bases between them. The chain's CDR3 is CASSQSTRANYGYTF. The CDR3 region has the DNA TGTGCCAGCAGCCAATCTACCAGAGCTAACTATGGCTACACCTTC.

The V and J genes are TRBV21-1 and TRBJ2-2; the DNA was not compared with TRBD2, the D call given in the table. TRBV21-1 is termed a pseudogene. This CDR3 has 18 amino acids. Here the CDR3 DNA reads TGTGCCAGCAGCCATGCAGGACTAGCGGGAGAGTTGGCCGGGGAGCTGTTTTTT. This gives the protein CASSHAGLAGELAGELFF.

The genes are TRBV5-5 and TRBJ1-3; a weak D match, TRBD1 (6 bases). The CDR3 extends over 16 amino acids. Trimming removed 2 bases at V and 0 bases at J, with 12 bases between. CDR1 SGHKS and CDR2 YYEKEE come from the germline V gene (reference sequence). CDR3 sequence (DNA): TGTGCCAGCAGCTTTACAGGGCGGGGCTCTGGAAACACCATATATTTT. This encodes CASSFTGRGSGNTIYF.

The chain employs TRBV5-1 and TRBJ1-2; 8 bases agree with TRBD1. V lost 3 bases and J lost 8; bases outside the gene matches: 6. The germline CDR1 and CDR2 sequences are SGHRS and YFSETQ. This CDR3 is built from 13 residues. CDR3 in DNA: TGCGCCAGCAGCTACGGACAGGGTGGCGGCTACACCTTC. Translated: CASSYGQGGGYTF.

The rearrangement uses TRBV4-1 and TRBJ2-5; 8 nucleotides align to TRBD2. V trimming: 1 base; J trimming: 1 base; junction bases outside the gene matches: 20. The germline gives CDR1 MGHRA, CDR2 YSYEKL. The CDR3 totals 21 residues. CDR3 sequence (DNA): TGCGCCAGCAGCCAAGCCTTCCATACAGGGTCCCTAGCGGGCGTCCAAGAGACCCAGTACTTC. Protein: CASSQAFHTGSLAGVQETQYF.

This chain connects TRBV5-4 to TRBJ1-1; the D gene is possibly TRBD1 (5 bases). Germline values: CDR1 SGHNT, CDR2 YYREEE (reference sequence). The length of the CDR3 is 13 residues. The ends were cut back, 3 bases at V and 3 bases at J, with 9 bases in the middle. CDR3 sequence: CASSWGWDTEAFF. The CDR3 nucleotides are TGTGCCAGCAGCTGGGGGTGGGACACTGAAGCTTTCTTT.

The chain carries TRBV7-8 and TRBJ2-1, with 8 bases matching TRBD2. CDR1 and CDR2 from the germline V gene are SGHVS and FQNEAQ. After removal of 5 bases from V and 1 base from J, the junction contained 4 bases not matched to a gene. This CDR3 has 15 residues. CDR3 nucleotides: TGTGCCAGCAGCCCATCTAGCGGGTCCTACAATGAGCAGTTCTTC. It yields the protein CASSPSSGSYNEQFF.

J is TRBJ1-4 and V is TRBV7-8; D remains unclear. Trimming left V 0 bases short and J 5 bases short, with 10 bases between. CDR1 SGHVS and CDR2 FQNEAQ come from the germline V gene. The CDR3 sequence is 15 residues long. CDR3 DNA: TGTGCCAGCAGCTTAGCCGGACTTAGCAATGAAAAACTGTTTTTT. It codes for CASSLAGLSNEKLFF.

The chain has TRBV2 and TRBJ1-5, with TRBD1 matching 9 bases. CDR1 and CDR2 from the germline V gene are SNHLY and FYNNEI. With V trimmed by 6 bases and J by 4 bases, 7 bases remained unmatched. The CDR3 is made up of 15 amino acids. The CDR3 region is CASSQRGTGNQPQHF. Written as DNA, the CDR3 is TGTGCCAGCAGCCAACGAGGGACAGGGAATCAGCCCCAGCATTTT.

The chain couples TRBV5-1 to TRBJ1-5, with a weak D call TRBD1 (6 bases). The germline V gene encodes CDR1 SGHRS and CDR2 YFSETQ. The CDR3 loop spans 15 amino acids. Trimming cost V 1 base and J 5 bases, with 13 bases left between them. For the CDR3, the DNA is TGCGCCAGCAGCTTGCGGTGGGGGCCTGATCAGCCCCAGCATTTT. This encodes CASSLRWGPDQPQHF.

This chain joins TRBV7-9 and TRBJ1-1, with 7 bases aligning to TRBD1. CDR1 and CDR2 from the germline V gene are SEHNR and FQNEAQ (reference sequence). The junction had 7 bases not matched to a gene; V was cut back by 5 bases and J by 10 bases. This CDR3 region has 12 residues. The CDR3 DNA reads as TGTGCCAGCAGCCGGGAGGGGGCGGGAGCTTTCTTT. Translated, it gives CASSREGAGAFF.

This clone has just a few counts. The chain couples TRBV18 to TRBJ2-7; 9 positions match TRBD1. The CDR3 runs 14 residues. V gave up 2 bases and J gave up 5 bases; unmatched junction bases: 4. Germline V gene lookup returns CDR1 KGHSH and CDR2 LQKENI. This CDR3 is CASSPGTGFNEQYF. The CDR3 bases are TGTGCCAGCTCACCAGGGACAGGGTTCAACGAGCAGTACTTC.

V and J are TRBV13 and TRBJ2-7, with 9 bases that match TRBD1. Losses at the gene ends were 3 bases for V and 2 bases for J; bases not matched to a gene: 2. CDR3 length: 14 residues. Germline assignment: CDR1 PRHDT and CDR2 FYEKMQ (reference sequence). The CDR3: CASSLGQGAYEQYF. CDR3 coding DNA: TGTGCCAGCAGCTTGGGACAGGGAGCCTACGAGCAGTACTTC.

The chain couples TRBV7-8 to TRBJ2-3; no clear D gene. V was cut by 5 bases and J by 1 base, with 7 bases left in between. CDR3 length equals 13 residues. Per the germline V gene, CDR1 is SGHVS and CDR2 is FQNEAQ. In nucleotides, the CDR3 is TGTGCCAGCAGCATGGACCGCACAGATACGCAGTATTTT. Amino acid sequence: CASSMDRTDTQYF.

The CDR3 region has the DNA TGCGCCAGCAGCTCACAGGGGGCTGGGGCCAACGTCCTGACTTTC. Protein: CASSSQGAGANVLTF. The chain recombines TRBV5-1 with TRBJ2-6, with 8 bases that match TRBD1. Germline loops: CDR1 SGHRS, CDR2 YFSETQ. V shed 3 bases and J 2 bases; nucleotides not matched to a gene: 1. The CDR3 extends over 15 amino acids.

The chain couples TRBV5-1 to TRBJ2-1; D is unresolved. The CDR3 is made up of 12 amino acids. Germline CDR1 is SGHRS and CDR2 is YFSETQ. V shed 0 bases and J shed 9 bases, with 7 bases lying between them. The CDR3 DNA is TGCGCCAGCAGCTTGGCCTGGGGTGAGCAGTTCTTC. Its translation: CASSLAWGEQFF.

The chain joins TRBV5-4 to TRBJ2-2; D gene ambiguous. Deletions cut 0 bases from V and 2 bases from J, with 8 bases between. The germline CDR1 and CDR2 sequences are SGHNT and YYREEE (reference sequence). This CDR3 spans 15 amino acids. This CDR3 is CASSLDLGNTGELFF. The CDR3 DNA reads as TGTGCCAGCAGCTTGGATCTAGGAAACACCGGGGAGCTGTTTTTT.

A few counts support this clone. This chain uses TRBV27 with TRBJ2-7; 7 bases map to TRBD2. Looked up from germline, CDR1 is MNHEY and CDR2 is SMNVEV (reference sequence). With V trimmed by 5 bases and J by 1 base, 11 bases remained unmatched. This CDR3 has 16 amino acids. This chain's CDR3 is CASSTLQRGLSYEQYF. In nucleotides, the CDR3 is TGTGCCAGCAGTACGTTGCAGCGGGGCTTATCCTACGAGCAGTACTTC.